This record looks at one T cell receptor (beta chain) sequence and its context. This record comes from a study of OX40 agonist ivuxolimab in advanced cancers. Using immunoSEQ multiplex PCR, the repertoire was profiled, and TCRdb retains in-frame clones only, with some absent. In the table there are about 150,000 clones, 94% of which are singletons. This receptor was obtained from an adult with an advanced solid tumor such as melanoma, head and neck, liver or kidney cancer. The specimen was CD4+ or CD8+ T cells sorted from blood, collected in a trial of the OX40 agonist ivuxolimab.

The CDR3 protein is CASTKWSVQGELFF. The CDR3 DNA is TGTGCCAGCACCAAGTGGAGTGTACAGGGGGAACTGTTTTTT. The chain employs TRBV28 and TRBJ1-4; TRBD1 matches 8 bases. Germline assignment: CDR1 MDHEN and CDR2 SYDVKM. V lost 7 bases and J lost 12; bases outside the gene matches: 13. CDR3 length: 14 residues.